Listed below are T cell receptor beta chains from one sample, sequenced in a study of T cell responses to AZD1222 COVID-19 vaccine. Sequencing was performed with immunoSEQ multiplex PCR; in TCRdb, only in-frame clones are kept and a portion is missing. Found here are roughly 67,000 clones, 89% of them singletons; the top ten hold about 28%. This sample comprised peripheral blood, obtained 28 days after the second AZD1222 dose. These receptors all come from an adult who received the AZD1222 COVID-19 vaccine. Both conserved end residues are part of each CDR3. D genes are given only for firm matches. Clone sizes are given selectively: once, few, many, or a class where the clone is expanded.

V	D	J	size	CDR3	DNA
TRBV2	TRBD1	TRBJ1-2	NA	CASSGQGPGGYTF	TGTGCCAGCAGTGGACAGGGGCCGGGCGGCTACACCTTC
TRBV3-1/TRBV3-2	NA	TRBJ1-4	NA	CASSQDVSGLEKLFF	TGTGCCAGCAGCCAAGATGTCTCGGGCTTGGAAAAACTGTTTTTT
TRBV7-3	NA	TRBJ2-1	NA	CASSLIVGDNEQFF	TGTGCCAGCAGCTTAATCGTAGGGGACAATGAGCAGTTCTTC
TRBV3-1/TRBV3-2	NA	TRBJ1-4	NA	CASSQDGEKLFF	TGTGCCAGCAGCCAAGACGGTGAAAAACTGTTTTTT
TRBV7-3	TRBD2	TRBJ2-1	NA	CASSQTSGAYNEQFF	TGTGCCAGCAGCCAGACTAGCGGGGCTTACAATGAGCAGTTCTTC
TRBV27	NA	TRBJ2-5	NA	CASSRETQYF	TGTGCCAGCAGTAGGGAGACCCAGTACTTC
TRBV6-5	NA	TRBJ1-1	once	CASSPTSGTGTEAFF	TGTGCCAGCAGTCCTACGTCCGGAACAGGGACTGAAGCTTTCTTT
TRBV6-5	TRBD1	TRBJ1-1	few	CASSFYTGTGNTEAFF	TGTGCCAGCAGTTTCTATACCGGGACAGGGAACACTGAAGCTTTCTTT
TRBV19	NA	TRBJ2-2	NA	CASRLLGVRDTGELFF	TGTGCCAGTCGCCTCTTGGGGGTTCGGGACACCGGGGAGCTGTTTTTT
TRBV6-5	TRBD2	TRBJ2-5	NA	CASSYTTSGRRETQYF	TGTGCCAGCAGTTACACGACTAGCGGGAGGAGAGAGACCCAGTACTTC
TRBV11-3	NA	TRBJ1-4	NA	CASSPGPGESEKLFF	TGTGCCAGCAGCCCCGGACCTGGAGAGAGTGAAAAACTGTTTTTT
TRBV19	NA	TRBJ2-7	NA	CASSKHRALESYEQYF	TGTGCCAGTAGTAAACACAGGGCACTAGAATCCTACGAGCAGTACTTC
TRBV28	NA	TRBJ1-3	NA	CASSFPDDNSGNTIYF	TGTGCCAGCAGTTTCCCGGACGACAACTCTGGAAACACCATATATTTT
TRBV11-2	NA	TRBJ2-7	few	CASSSSTLSYEQYF	TGTGCCAGCAGTTCGTCGACCCTTTCCTACGAGCAGTACTTC
TRBV5-1	NA	TRBJ2-6	NA	CASSSDTSGANVLTF	TGCGCCAGCAGCTCGGACACCTCCGGGGCCAACGTCCTGACTTTC
TRBV11-2	NA	TRBJ1-1	NA	CASSSPRGNTEAFF	TGTGCCAGCAGCTCCCCCCGGGGGAACACTGAAGCTTTCTTT
TRBV19	TRBD2	TRBJ2-1	NA	CASTNSGSGNEQFF	TGTGCCAGTACGAATAGCGGGAGTGGGAATGAGCAGTTCTTC
TRBV10-1	NA	TRBJ2-7	NA	CASSDDTTGIYPYEQYF	TGCGCCAGCAGTGACGACACAACAGGGATATACCCCTACGAGCAGTACTTC
TRBV7-6	NA	TRBJ2-6	NA	CASSLAPSQGPHGANVLTF	TGTGCCAGCAGCCTAGCCCCTTCTCAGGGGCCCCATGGGGCCAACGTCCTGACTTTC
TRBV4-3	NA	TRBJ2-1	NA	CASSQDMLALYNEQFF	TGCGCCAGCAGCCAAGATATGCTAGCTCTCTACAATGAGCAGTTCTTC
TRBV19	NA	TRBJ1-5	NA	CASMDGGALGNQPQHF	TGTGCCAGTATGGACGGGGGCGCGTTAGGCAATCAGCCCCAGCATTTT
TRBV30	NA	TRBJ1-1	once	CAWSVRSPGIMNTEAFF	TGTGCCTGGAGTGTCCGGTCCCCTGGGATCATGAACACTGAAGCTTTCTTT
TRBV28	NA	TRBJ2-7	NA	CASSGGTSVPYEQYF	TGTGCCAGCAGCGGAGGAACCTCAGTTCCCTACGAGCAGTACTTC
TRBV7-8	NA	TRBJ2-2	NA	CASSSAIGGNTGELFF	TGTGCCAGCAGCTCGGCCATCGGGGGAAACACCGGGGAGCTGTTTTTT
TRBV28	TRBD1	TRBJ1-1	NA	CASSALGDRGTEAFF	TGTGCCAGCAGTGCCTTGGGGGACAGGGGGACTGAAGCTTTCTTT
TRBV25-1	TRBD1	TRBJ1-1	NA	CASSNLDREAFF	TGTGCCAGCAGTAACCTGGACAGGGAAGCTTTCTTT
TRBV19	TRBD1	TRBJ2-3	NA	CASAQGVMDTQYF	TGTGCCAGCGCCCAGGGGGTTATGGATACGCAGTATTTT
TRBV9	NA	TRBJ2-7	NA	CASSESGRSNEQYF	TGTGCCAGCAGCGAGTCGGGGAGAAGCAACGAGCAGTACTTC
TRBV18	NA	TRBJ1-1	NA	CASSSLGGRNTEAFF	TGTGCCAGCTCGTCCCTAGGGGGAAGGAACACTGAAGCTTTCTTT
TRBV29-1	TRBD1	TRBJ1-2	NA	CSVAPGGDYGYTF	TGCAGCGTTGCGCCAGGGGGCGATTATGGCTACACCTTC
TRBV30	NA	TRBJ1-6	NA	CAWSARKDSPLHF	TGTGCCTGGAGCGCCCGGAAAGATTCACCCCTCCACTTT
TRBV28	TRBD2	TRBJ2-7	NA	CASSSVSGGAYEQYF	TGTGCCAGCAGCTCCGTATCGGGAGGAGCATACGAGCAGTACTTC
TRBV7-8	NA	TRBJ2-7	NA	CASSLTIAYSYEQYF	TGTGCCAGCAGCTTAACTATCGCGTATTCCTACGAGCAGTACTTC
TRBV19	TRBD1	TRBJ1-5	NA	CASSLYRDREGGHFQHF	TGTGCCAGTAGTTTATACCGGGACAGGGAAGGGGGACATTTCCAGCATTTT
TRBV18	NA	TRBJ1-1	once	CASSPQGSTEAFF	TGTGCCAGCTCACCTCAGGGGTCCACTGAAGCTTTCTTT
TRBV5-4	TRBD1	TRBJ1-2	NA	CASTMRGGQAVYGYTF	TGTGCCAGCACCATGCGGGGTGGACAGGCCGTCTATGGCTACACCTTC
TRBV18	NA	TRBJ1-3	NA	CASSPRDPILGNTIYF	TGTGCCAGCTCACCACGAGACCCCATCCTCGGAAACACCATATATTTT
TRBV6-5	TRBD2	TRBJ2-7	NA	CASSPEGGLGEQYF	TGTGCCAGCAGCCCAGAGGGGGGACTAGGCGAGCAGTACTTC
TRBV5-1	NA	TRBJ1-2	NA	CASSLASAYGYTF	TGCGCCAGCAGCTTGGCGTCAGCCTATGGCTACACCTTC
TRBV29-1	TRBD2	TRBJ2-1	NA	CSAPLAGGNEQFF	TGCAGCGCCCCCTTGGCGGGGGGCAATGAGCAGTTCTTC
TRBV28	NA	TRBJ1-1	NA	CASSFWRQSNTEAFF	TGTGCCAGCAGTTTTTGGAGACAGTCGAACACTGAAGCTTTCTTT
TRBV7-9	TRBD1	TRBJ1-2	NA	CASSPGQGSYTF	TGTGCCAGCAGCCCGGGACAGGGGAGCTACACCTTC
TRBV12-3/TRBV12-4	TRBD1	TRBJ2-1	NA	CASSSDRANEQFF	TGTGCCAGCAGTTCTGACAGGGCCAATGAGCAGTTCTTC
TRBV29-1	TRBD1	TRBJ1-4	NA	CSVGGQGTNEKLFF	TGCAGCGTTGGGGGACAGGGGACGAATGAAAAACTGTTTTTT
TRBV6-2/TRBV6-3	NA	TRBJ2-7	NA	CASSYDTSLWQYF	TGTGCCAGCAGTTACGACACTAGTTTATGGCAGTACTTC
TRBV27	TRBD1	TRBJ2-3	NA	CASSTRTGDTDTQYF	TGTGCCAGCAGTACACGGACAGGGGATACAGATACGCAGTATTTT
TRBV6-6	TRBD1	TRBJ1-5	NA	CASSKQGRNQPQHF	TGTGCCAGCAGCAAACAGGGGCGCAATCAGCCCCAGCATTTT
TRBV4-1	NA	TRBJ2-5	NA	CASSQTVGETQYF	TGCGCCAGCAGCCAGACGGTAGGGGAGACCCAGTACTTC
TRBV9	NA	TRBJ1-2	NA	CASSAGLDGYGYTF	TGTGCCAGCAGCGCGGGACTTGATGGTTATGGCTACACCTTC
TRBV28	NA	TRBJ1-2	NA	CASNPTNYGYTF	TGTGCCAGCAACCCAACTAACTATGGCTACACCTTC
TRBV11-3	TRBD2	TRBJ2-2	few	CASSETSGNFGELFF	TGTGCCAGCAGCGAGACTAGCGGGAATTTCGGGGAGCTGTTTTTT
TRBV7-6	NA	TRBJ1-1	NA	CASSLVVGGQGGGEAFF	TGTGCCAGCAGCTTAGTAGTAGGAGGTCAGGGAGGTGGGGAAGCTTTCTTT
TRBV10-3	NA	TRBJ1-1	NA	CAISDLGGLRTEAFF	TGTGCCATCAGTGACCTAGGGGGTTTGAGGACTGAAGCTTTCTTT
TRBV7-9	NA	TRBJ2-5	NA	CASSLEGRQETQYF	TGTGCCAGCAGCTTAGAAGGGCGGCAAGAGACCCAGTACTTC
TRBV7-9	TRBD2	TRBJ2-3	NA	CASSLEYGTSGYTDTQYF	TGTGCCAGCAGCTTGGAATACGGGACTAGCGGATACACAGATACGCAGTATTTT
TRBV28	NA	TRBJ1-2	NA	CASSLRISGYTF	TGTGCCAGCAGTTTGAGAATTTCTGGCTACACCTTC
TRBV7-2	NA	TRBJ2-3	NA	CASSLGSPYSDTQYF	TGTGCCAGCAGCTTAGGGTCCCCCTATTCGGATACGCAGTATTTT
TRBV6-4	TRBD1	TRBJ2-4	NA	CASSDLDRAGNIQYF	TGTGCCAGCAGTGACCTAGACAGGGCAGGAAACATTCAGTACTTC
TRBV27	NA	TRBJ2-1	NA	CASSLWRGNEQFF	TGTGCCAGCAGTTTATGGCGGGGCAATGAGCAGTTCTTC
TRBV9	NA	TRBJ2-3	NA	CASSARQRTSTDTQYF	TGTGCCAGCAGCGCTAGACAAAGGACTAGCACAGATACGCAGTATTTT